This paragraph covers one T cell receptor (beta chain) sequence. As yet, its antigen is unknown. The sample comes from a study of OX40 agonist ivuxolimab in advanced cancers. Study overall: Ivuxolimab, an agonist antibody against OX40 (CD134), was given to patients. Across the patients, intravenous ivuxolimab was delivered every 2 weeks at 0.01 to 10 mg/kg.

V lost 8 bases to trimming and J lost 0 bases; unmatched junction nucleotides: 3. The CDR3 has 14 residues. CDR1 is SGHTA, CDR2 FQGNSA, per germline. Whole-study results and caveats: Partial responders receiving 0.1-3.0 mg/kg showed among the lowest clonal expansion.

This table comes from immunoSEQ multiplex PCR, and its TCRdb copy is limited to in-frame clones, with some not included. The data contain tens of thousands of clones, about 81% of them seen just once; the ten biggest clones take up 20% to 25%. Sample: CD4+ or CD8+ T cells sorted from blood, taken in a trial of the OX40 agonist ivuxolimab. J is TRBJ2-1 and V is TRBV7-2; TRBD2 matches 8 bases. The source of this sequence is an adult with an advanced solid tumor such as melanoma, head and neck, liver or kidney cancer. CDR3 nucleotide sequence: TGTGCCAGCGAGCGGGGGAGCTCCTACAATGAGCAGTTCTTC. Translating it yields CASERGSSYNEQFF.